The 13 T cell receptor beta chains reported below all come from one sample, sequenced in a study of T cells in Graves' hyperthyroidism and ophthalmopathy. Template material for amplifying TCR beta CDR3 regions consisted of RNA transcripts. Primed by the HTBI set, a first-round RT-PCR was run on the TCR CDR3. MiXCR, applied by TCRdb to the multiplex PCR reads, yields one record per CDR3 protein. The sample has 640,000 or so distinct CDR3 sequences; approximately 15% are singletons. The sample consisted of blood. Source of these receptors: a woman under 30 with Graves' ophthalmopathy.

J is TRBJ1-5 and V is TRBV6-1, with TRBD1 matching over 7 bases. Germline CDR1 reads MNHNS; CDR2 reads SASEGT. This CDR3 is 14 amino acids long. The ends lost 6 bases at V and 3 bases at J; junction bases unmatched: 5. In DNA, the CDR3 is TGTGCCAGCAGCTGGACAGGTCTCAATCAGCCCCAGCATTTT. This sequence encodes CASSWTGLNQPQHF.

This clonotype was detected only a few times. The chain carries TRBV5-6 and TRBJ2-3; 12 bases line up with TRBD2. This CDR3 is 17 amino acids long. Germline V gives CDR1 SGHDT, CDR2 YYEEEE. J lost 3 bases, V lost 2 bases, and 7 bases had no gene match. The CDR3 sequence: CASSFWLAGGGTDTQYF. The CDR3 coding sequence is TGTGCCAGCAGCTTTTGGCTAGCGGGAGGGGGAACAGATACGCAGTATTTT.

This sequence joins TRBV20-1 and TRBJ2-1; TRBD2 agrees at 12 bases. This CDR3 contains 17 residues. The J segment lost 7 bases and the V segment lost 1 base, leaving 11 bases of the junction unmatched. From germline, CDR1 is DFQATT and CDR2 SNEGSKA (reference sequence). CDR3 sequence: CSARGASGRALINEQFF. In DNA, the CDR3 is TGCAGTGCTAGAGGGGCTAGCGGGAGGGCCCTCATAAATGAGCAGTTCTTC.

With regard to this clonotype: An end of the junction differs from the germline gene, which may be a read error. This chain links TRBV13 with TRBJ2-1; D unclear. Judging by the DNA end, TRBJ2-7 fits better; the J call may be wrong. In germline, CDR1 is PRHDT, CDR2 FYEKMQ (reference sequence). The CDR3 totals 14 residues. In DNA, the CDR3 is TGTGCCAGCAGTTTTACGGCAGAAGCCTATGAGCAGTACTTC. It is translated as CASSFTAEAYEQYF.

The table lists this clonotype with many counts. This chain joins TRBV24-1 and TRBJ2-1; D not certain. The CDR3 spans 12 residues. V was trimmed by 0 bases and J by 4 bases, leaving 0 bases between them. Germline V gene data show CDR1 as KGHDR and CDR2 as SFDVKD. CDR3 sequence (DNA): TGTGCCACCAGTGATTTGTACAATGAGCAGTTCTTC. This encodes CATSDLYNEQFF.

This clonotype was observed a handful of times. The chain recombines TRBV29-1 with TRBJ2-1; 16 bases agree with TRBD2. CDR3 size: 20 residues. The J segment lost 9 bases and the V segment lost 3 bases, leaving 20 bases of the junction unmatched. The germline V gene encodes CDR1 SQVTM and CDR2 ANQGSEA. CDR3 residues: CSVDRIPGLAGGRIQSEQFF. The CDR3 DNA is TGCAGCGTTGATCGAATCCCGGGACTAGCGGGAGGGAGGATTCAAAGTGAGCAGTTCTTC.

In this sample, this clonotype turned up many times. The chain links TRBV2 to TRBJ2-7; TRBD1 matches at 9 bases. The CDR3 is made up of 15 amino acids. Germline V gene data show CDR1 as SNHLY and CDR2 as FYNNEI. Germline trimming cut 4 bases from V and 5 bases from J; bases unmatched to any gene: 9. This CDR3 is CASSAGTGLPDEQYF. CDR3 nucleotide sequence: TGTGCCAGCAGTGCCGGGACAGGGCTCCCTGACGAGCAGTACTTC.

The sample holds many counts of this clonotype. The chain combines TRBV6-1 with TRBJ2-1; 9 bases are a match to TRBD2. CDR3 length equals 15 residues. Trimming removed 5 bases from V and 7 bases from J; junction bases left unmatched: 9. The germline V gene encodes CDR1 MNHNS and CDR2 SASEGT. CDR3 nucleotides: TGTGCCAGCAGTTATACCTGGACTAGCGAGAATGAGCAGTTCTTC. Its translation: CASSYTWTSENEQFF.

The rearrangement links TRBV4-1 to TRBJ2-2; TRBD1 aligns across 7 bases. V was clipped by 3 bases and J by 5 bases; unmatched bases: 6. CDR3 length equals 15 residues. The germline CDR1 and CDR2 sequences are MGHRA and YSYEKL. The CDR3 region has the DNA TGCGCCAGCAGCCATAGACAGGGAAAAACCGGGGAGCTGTTTTTT. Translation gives CASSHRQGKTGELFF.

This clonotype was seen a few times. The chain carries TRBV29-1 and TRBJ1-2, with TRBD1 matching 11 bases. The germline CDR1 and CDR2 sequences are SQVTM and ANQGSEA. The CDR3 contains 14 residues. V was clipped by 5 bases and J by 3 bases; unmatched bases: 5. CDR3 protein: CSVLGTGGHYGYTF. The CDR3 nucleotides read TGCAGCGTTTTAGGGACAGGGGGTCACTATGGCTACACCTTC.

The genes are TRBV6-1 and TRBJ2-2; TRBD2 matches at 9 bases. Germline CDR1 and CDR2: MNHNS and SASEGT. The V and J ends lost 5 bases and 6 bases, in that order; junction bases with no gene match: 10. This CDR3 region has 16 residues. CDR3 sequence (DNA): TGTGCCAGCAGTCCCATAGCGGGAGCCCCGGCCGGGGAGCTGTTTTTT. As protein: CASSPIAGAPAGELFF.

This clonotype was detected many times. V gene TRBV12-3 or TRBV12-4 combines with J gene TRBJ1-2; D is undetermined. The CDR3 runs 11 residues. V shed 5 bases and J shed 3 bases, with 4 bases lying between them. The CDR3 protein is CASSVDYGYTF. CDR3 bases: TGTGCCAGCAGTGTGGACTATGGCTACACCTTC.

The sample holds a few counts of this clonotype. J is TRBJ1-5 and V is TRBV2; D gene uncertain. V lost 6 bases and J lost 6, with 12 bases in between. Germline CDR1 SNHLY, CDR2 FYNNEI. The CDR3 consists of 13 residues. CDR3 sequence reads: CASRGTASQPQHF. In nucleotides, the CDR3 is TGTGCCAGCAGGGGAACGGCAAGTCAGCCCCAGCATTTT.